This TCR beta chain emerged from a study of shared clonotypes between healthy human individuals. Only Caucasian adults living in Nashville, Tennessee made up the donor group. Several immunoSEQ plates received, in even portions, the genomic DNA of each subset. Scientists sequenced DNA from unsorted PBMC on ten immunoSEQ deep assay plates. Profiling relied on immunoSEQ multiplex PCR, and the TCRdb table lists in-frame clones only, not all of them. The sample contains about 490,000 clones, less than 80% of which appear only once. This CDR3 spans 12 amino acids. Germline loops: CDR1 SNHLY, CDR2 FYNNEI. The ends were cut back, 2 bases at V and 5 bases at J, with 7 bases in the middle.

The sequenced sample was PBMCs. This chain connects TRBV2 to TRBJ2-7; weak D call: TRBD1 (6 bases). This receptor was taken from a woman aged 40-49 years in good health. Some clones in this sample may be carry-over from other donors' samples. DNA for the CDR3: TGTGCCAGCAGTGAAAGGGGGAACGAGCAGTACTTC. It yields the protein CASSERGNEQYF. The variable domain in full, completed from reference TRBV2 and TRBJ2-7, reads EPEVTQTPSHQVTQMGQEVILRCVPISNHLYFYWYRQILGQKVEFLVSFYNNEISEKSEIFDDQFSVERPDGSNFTLKIRSTKLEDSAMYFCASSERGNEQYFGPGTRLTVT.